The 27 T cell receptor beta chains in this list originate from one sample, sequenced in a study of T cell repertoires in cytomegalovirus infection. One entry per CDR3 protein results from TCRdb running MiXCR on the reads. In the table there are hundreds of thousands of distinct CDR3 sequences, roughly 42% of which are singletons. Their target antigens are unknown. The source was cultured PBMCs, collected from culture after CMV antigen stimulation. These receptors originate from a human donor in good health (CMV status not recorded). Some clones in this sample may be carry-over from other donors' samples.

The rearrangement uses TRBV5-1 and TRBJ2-5; no clear D gene. CDR1 SGHRS and CDR2 YFSETQ come from the germline V gene. CDR3 length equals 14 residues. V was clipped by 4 bases and J by 0 bases, with 10 bases between them. CDR3 coding DNA: TGCGCCAGCAGCCGAGTTGGACACCAAGAGACCCAGTACTTC. It codes for CASSRVGHQETQYF.

CDR3 DNA: TGTGCCAGCACCCCACCCCAGGGTACATTCTATGGCTACACCTTC. The encoded protein is CASTPPQGTFYGYTF. The chain uses TRBV7-9 and TRBJ1-2; weak D call: TRBD1 (5 bases). Germline values: CDR1 SEHNR, CDR2 FQNEAQ (reference sequence). Deletions cut 7 bases from V and 4 bases from J, with 19 bases between. This CDR3 region has 15 residues.

V usage is TRBV5-1 and J usage is TRBJ1-1, with 7 bases identical to TRBD1. Germline V lookup: CDR1 SGHRS, CDR2 YFSETQ. V lost 4 bases, J lost 1 base, and 13 bases stayed unmatched. This CDR3 comprises 17 residues. In nucleotides, the CDR3 is TGCGCCAGCAGCATAAGTCGGACAGGAGAACAGAACACTGAAGCTTTCTTT. As protein: CASSISRTGEQNTEAFF. Full variable domain (outside the CDR3, taken from reference TRBV5-1 and TRBJ1-1): KAGVTQTPRYLIKTRGQQVTLSCSPISGHRSVSWYQQTPGQGLQFLFEYFSETQRNKGNFPGRFSGRQFSNSRSEMNVSTLELGDSALYLCASSISRTGEQNTEAFFGQGTRLTVV.

The chain recombines TRBV7-2 with TRBJ2-7; D gene uncertain. The CDR3 is made up of 12 amino acids. With 5 bases removed from V and 3 bases from J, the gap between germline ends came to 8 bases. Germline lookup yields CDR1 SGHTA and CDR2 FQGNSA. This chain's CDR3 is CASSPYNYEQYF. The CDR3 DNA reads as TGTGCCAGCAGCCCCTACAACTACGAGCAGTACTTC. Full variable domain (missing parts from reference TRBV7-2 and TRBJ2-7): GAGVSQSPSNKVTEKGKDVELRCDPISGHTALYWYRQSLGQGLEFLIYFQGNSAPDKSGLPSDRFSAERTGGSVSTLTIQRTQQEDSAVYLCASSPYNYEQYFGPGTRLTVT.

The rearrangement joins TRBV11-2 to TRBJ2-7, with D possibly being TRBD2 (5 bases). Trimming left V 1 base short and J 0 bases short, with 10 bases between. CDR1 is SGHAT and CDR2 is FQNNGV in the germline V gene. The CDR3 totals 15 residues. DNA of the CDR3: TGTGCCAGCAGCTTAGTGAGCGGCTTCTCCTACGAGCAGTACTTC. Encoded protein: CASSLVSGFSYEQYF. The variable domain in full, with the rest retrieved from reference TRBV11-2 and TRBJ2-7, is EAGVAQSPRYKIIEKRQSVAFWCNPISGHATLYWYQQILGQGPKLLIQFQNNGVVDDSQLPKDRFSAERLKGVDSTLKIQPAKLEDSAVYLCASSLVSGFSYEQYFGPGTRLTVT.

The chain combines TRBV19 with TRBJ1-5, with D maybe TRBD1 (5 bases). CDR3 length: 15 amino acids. Between the trimmed V and J ends, which lost 3 bases and 7 bases, there was a span of 16 bases. The germline gives CDR1 LNHDA, CDR2 SQIVND (reference sequence). Written as DNA, the CDR3 is TGTGCCAGTAGTATTGGCAGGGTCATGGAACAGCCCCAGCATTTT. Residues: CASSIGRVMEQPQHF. Variable domain in full (rest from reference TRBV19 and TRBJ1-5): DGGITQSPKYLFRKEGQNVTLSCEQNLNHDAMYWYRQDPGQGLRLIYYSQIVNDFQKGDIAEGYSVSREKKESFPLTVTSAQKNPTAFYLCASSIGRVMEQPQHFGDGTRLSIL.

J is TRBJ2-5 and V is TRBV15; the D gene is possibly TRBD1 (5 bases). There are 14 residues in the CDR3. Trimming removed 2 bases at V and 5 bases at J, with 12 bases between. CDR1 and CDR2 from the germline V gene are LNHNV and YYDKDF (reference sequence). Here the CDR3 reads CATSRSVAGETQYF. The CDR3 region has the DNA TGTGCCACCAGCAGATCGGTGGCAGGGGAGACCCAGTACTTC.

The chain combines TRBV6-1 with TRBJ2-2; 9 nucleotides agree with TRBD2. V gave up 5 bases and J gave up 5 bases; unmatched junction bases: 12. CDR1 and CDR2 from the germline V gene are MNHNS and SASEGT. The CDR3 extends over 17 amino acids. The CDR3 spells CASSYGGRAVLTGELFF. As DNA, the CDR3 is TGTGCCAGCAGTTACGGCGGGAGGGCCGTCTTAACCGGGGAGCTGTTTTTT.

V usage is TRBV7-2 and J usage is TRBJ2-3, with 8 bases identical to TRBD2. This CDR3 is 15 amino acids long. Trimming removed 5 bases from V and 4 bases from J; junction bases left unmatched: 8. CDR1 and CDR2 from the germline V gene are SGHTA and FQGNSA. The CDR3 reads CASSVLAARPDTQYF. CDR3 coding DNA: TGTGCCAGCAGCGTACTAGCGGCAAGGCCAGATACGCAGTATTTT.

CDR3 sequence: CASSLDGDRGVFF. The CDR3 region has the DNA TGTGCCAGCAGCTTAGACGGGGACAGGGGGGTGTTCTTC. The rearrangement joins TRBV7-2 to TRBJ2-1; TRBD1 matches 11 bases. Germline V gives CDR1 SGHTA, CDR2 FQGNSA. The J segment lost 15 bases and the V segment lost 1 base, leaving 5 bases of the junction unmatched. This CDR3 has 13 amino acids. Full variable domain (remainder filled in from reference TRBV7-2 and TRBJ2-1): GAGVSQSPSNKVTEKGKDVELRCDPISGHTALYWYRQSLGQGLEFLIYFQGNSAPDKSGLPSDRFSAERTGGSVSTLTIQRTQQEDSAVYLCASSLDGDRGVFFGPGTRLTVL.

CDR3 sequence: CSAPISGRIYNEQFF. The DNA of the CDR3 is TGCAGTGCCCCGATTAGCGGGAGAATCTACAATGAGCAGTTCTTC. The chain has TRBV20-1 and TRBJ2-1, with TRBD2 matching over 9 bases. The germline V gene encodes CDR1 DFQATT and CDR2 SNEGSKA (reference sequence). Germline trimming cut 6 bases from V and 3 bases from J; bases unmatched to any gene: 9. The CDR3 runs to 15 residues.

This clonotype was seen a single time. The J gene is TRBJ2-7, the V gene TRBV6-5; TRBD2 matches 12 bases. The junction had 9 bases not matched to a gene; V was cut back by 2 bases and J by 1 base. CDR3 length equals 18 residues. The germline CDR1 and CDR2 sequences are MNHEY and SVGAGI. The DNA of the CDR3 is TGTGCCAGCAGTTACATGGGTAGGACTAGCGGGACATCCTACGAGCAGTACTTC. Encoded protein: CASSYMGRTSGTSYEQYF.

This clonotype was found many times. The chain couples TRBV7-2 to TRBJ2-3; the D is unclear. CDR3 length equals 13 residues. The germline V gene has CDR1 SGHTA and CDR2 FQGNSA. V lost 6 bases, J lost 1 base, and 8 bases lay in between. The chain's CDR3 is CASRKTGTDTQYF. The CDR3 nucleotides are TGTGCCAGCAGAAAGACGGGCACAGATACGCAGTATTTT.

The chain carries TRBV6-1 and TRBJ2-5, with 8 bases that match TRBD1. The CDR3 sequence is 14 residues long. Germline V gene data show CDR1 as MNHNS and CDR2 as SASEGT. Trimming cost V 4 bases and J 3 bases; bases outside gene matches: 4. DNA for the CDR3: TGTGCCAGCAGTGGCTACAGGGGGGAAGAGACCCAGTACTTC. It yields the protein CASSGYRGEETQYF.

In its sample, this clonotype was seen a few times. V gene TRBV7-2 combines with J gene TRBJ1-5; D perhaps matches TRBD1 (5 bases). The CDR3 covers 15 residues. Trimming shortened V by 1 base and J by 4 bases, and 11 bases separated the two germline ends. Looked up from germline, CDR1 is SGHTA and CDR2 is FQGNSA. The CDR3 loop reads CASSLELGGNQPQHF. The DNA for the CDR3 is TGTGCCAGCAGCTTAGAGTTGGGGGGAAATCAGCCCCAGCATTTT.

V is TRBV28 and J is TRBJ1-2; tentative D call: TRBD1 (5 bases). V shed 7 bases and J shed 5 bases, with 17 bases lying between them. Per germline, CDR1 MDHEN and CDR2 SYDVKM. This CDR3 region has 14 residues. The CDR3 DNA is TGTGCCAGCAAACTAGACAGTTCGCCTTATGGCTACACCTTC. Its translation is CASKLDSSPYGYTF.

This clonotype has more than one count but fewer than ten. The chain couples TRBV7-9 to TRBJ2-7; D perhaps matches TRBD2 (6 bases). V shed 6 bases and J shed 5 bases, with 17 bases lying between them. The CDR3 covers 14 residues. CDR1 and CDR2 (germline): SEHNR, FQNEAQ (reference sequence). This chain's CDR3 is CASSPRGLPHEQYF. In nucleotides, the CDR3 is TGTGCCAGCAGTCCCCGGGGACTTCCCCACGAGCAGTACTTC.

The CDR3 nucleotides read TGTGCCAGCAGCCGGTCCTCCGCCTACGAGCAGTACTTC. This gives the protein CASSRSSAYEQYF. The chain employs TRBV7-2 and TRBJ2-7; the D is unclear. CDR3 size: 13 residues. In germline, CDR1 is SGHTA, CDR2 FQGNSA. Trimming stripped 5 bases from V and 2 bases from J, with 10 bases between.

CDR3 region: CASSYSGQGESPPLHF. The CDR3, as DNA: TGTGCCAGCAGTTACTCGGGACAGGGGGAAAGTCCACCCCTCCACTTT. The chain joins TRBV6-6 to TRBJ1-6; 11 bases are shared with TRBD1. CDR1 and CDR2 (germline): MNHNY, SVGAGI (reference sequence). CDR3 length: 16 residues. With V trimmed by 0 bases and J by 11 bases, 6 bases remained unmatched.

This clonotype was found a few times. The chain combines TRBV11-2 with TRBJ2-3; 7 bases are shared with TRBD2. Germline loops: CDR1 SGHAT, CDR2 FQNNGV. CDR3 size: 15 residues. Trimming removed 5 bases from V and 3 bases from J; junction bases left unmatched: 8. This CDR3 is CASSGQRDLTDTQYF. The CDR3 DNA is TGTGCCAGCAGCGGGCAGCGGGACCTGACAGATACGCAGTATTTT.

To note about this clonotype: The junction differs from germline at one of its ends, possibly a read error. The chain employs TRBV4-3 and TRBJ2-2; no firm D call. The germline V gene encodes CDR1 LGHNA and CDR2 YSLEER. The CDR3 extends over 14 amino acids. DNA for the CDR3: TGCGCCAGCAGCCAGGGCGTGAACGCCGGGGAGCTGTTTTTT. Protein product: CASSQGVNAGELFF.

The sample holds a few counts of this clonotype. The V and J genes are TRBV4-2 and TRBJ2-2, with D unclear. V was shortened by 0 bases and J by 5 bases, with 16 bases between the two germline ends. The germline V gene encodes CDR1 LGHNA and CDR2 YNFKEQ. The length of the CDR3 is 17 residues. The CDR3 loop reads CASSQDYAGFRTGELFF. As DNA, the CDR3 is TGTGCCAGCAGCCAAGATTATGCCGGGTTTCGAACCGGGGAGCTGTTTTTT.

This clonotype was counted a few times. The V call is TRBV4-2, the J call TRBJ2-3; 10 bases agree with TRBD2. CDR3 size: 16 residues. Germline-derived CDR1 and CDR2 are LGHNA and YNFKEQ. V shed 2 bases and J 2 bases; nucleotides not matched to a gene: 4. In nucleotides, the CDR3 is TGTGCCAGCAGCCAACTAGCGGGGGCCAACACAGATACGCAGTATTTT. Amino acid sequence: CASSQLAGANTDTQYF.

V usage is TRBV20-1 and J usage is TRBJ2-3, with TRBD2 identical over 10 bases. From germline, CDR1 is DFQATT and CDR2 SNEGSKA (reference sequence). The CDR3 covers 14 residues. J gave up 4 bases and V 4 bases, and 5 bases lay outside the gene matches. The DNA for the CDR3 is TGCAGTGCTAATCTAGCGGGAGCCGCAGATACGCAGTATTTT. This codes for CSANLAGAADTQYF.

This chain connects TRBV7-7 to TRBJ2-5; a possible D gene is TRBD2 (6 bases). Germline values: CDR1 SSHAT, CDR2 FNYEAQ (reference sequence). V was cut by 2 bases and J by 7 bases, with 11 bases left in between. The CDR3 is 13 amino acids. As DNA, the CDR3 is TGTGCCAGCAGCTTAAGGAGGGCTGGGACCCAGTACTTC. Its translation is CASSLRRAGTQYF.

The V gene is TRBV11-2, the J gene TRBJ2-1, with 12 bases aligning to TRBD2. J lost 10 bases, V lost 2 bases, and 15 bases had no gene match. From germline, CDR1 is SGHAT and CDR2 FQNNGV. The CDR3 is 18 amino acids. The chain's CDR3 is CASSLNFGLAGNLGEQFF. The CDR3 nucleotides are TGTGCCAGCAGCTTAAACTTCGGACTAGCGGGGAACCTAGGGGAGCAGTTCTTC.

The chain employs TRBV6-2 or TRBV6-3 and TRBJ2-4; weak D call: TRBD2 (6 bases). Between the trimmed V and J ends, which lost 5 bases and 10 bases, there was a span of 15 bases. Germline V gives CDR1 MNHEY, CDR2 SVGEGT. The CDR3 is 13 residues long. CDR3 coding DNA: TGTGCCAGCAGTCAACTCCGGGGACTTATTCAGTACTTC. Translated: CASSQLRGLIQYF.